These 26 T cell receptor beta chains were sequenced from one sample in a study of T-cell reconstitution after alpha-beta-depleted transplantation in children. Using unique molecular identifiers, the investigators prepared the TCRbeta library. Using its own MiXCR run on the PCR reads, TCRdb lists one record per CDR3 protein. Of around 180,000 distinct CDR3 sequences listed, 11% are singletons. The source material was PBMCs, sampled before TCRalphabeta/CD19-depleted stem cell transplant. The receptors here all came from a boy younger than 10 with acute myeloid leukemia, due to receive a stem cell transplant.

Ten or more counts support this clonotype. The chain has TRBV11-2 and TRBJ2-1; D call uncertain. V dropped 3 bases and J dropped 10 bases, with 10 bases sitting between them. Germline values: CDR1 SGHAT, CDR2 FQNNGV. This CDR3 is built from 12 residues. CDR3 in DNA: TGTGCCAGCAGCTTGGGCTTGAGGGAGCAGTTCTTC. Protein product: CASSLGLREQFF.

This clonotype was picked up many times. The chain couples TRBV12-3 or TRBV12-4 to TRBJ1-4, with TRBD1 matching 9 bases. The V gene end was trimmed by 6 bases and the J gene end by 8 bases; junction bases not matched to a gene: 7. The CDR3 length is 14 residues. CDR3 in amino acids: CASRGDRDSEKLFF. In DNA form, the CDR3 reads TGTGCCAGCAGGGGGGACAGGGATTCCGAAAAACTGTTTTTT.

The chain couples TRBV20-1 to TRBJ2-1; TRBD2 aligns across 10 bases. Trimming cost V 4 bases and J 6 bases; bases outside gene matches: 3. The CDR3 spans 13 residues. Germline loops: CDR1 DFQATT, CDR2 SNEGSKA (reference sequence). The CDR3 DNA reads as TGCAGTGCTATAAGCGGGGGGGTCAATGAGCAGTTCTTC. This translates into CSAISGGVNEQFF.

Concerning this clonotype itself: Possible read error: a much larger clone is one base away. The chain couples TRBV9 to TRBJ1-3; TRBD1 matches 7 bases. Germline-derived CDR1 and CDR2 are SGDLS and YYNGEE. The CDR3 has 15 residues. CDR3 DNA: TGTGCCAGCAACCCGACAGGGAACCCTGGAAACACCACATATTTT. Amino acid sequence: CASNPTGNPGNTTYF.

This chain joins TRBV7-1 and TRBJ2-7; no definite D call. TRBV7-1 is an ORF for which the function is uncertain. Trimming cost V 5 bases and J 6 bases, with 11 bases left between them. The CDR3 is 12 amino acids. This CDR3 is CASSPQRLEQYV. CDR3 nucleotide sequence: TGTGCCAGCAGCCCTCAGCGCCTCGAGCAGTACGTC.

There are many counts of this clonotype. V gene TRBV28 combines with J gene TRBJ2-1; no clear D gene. V lost 2 bases, J lost 7 bases, and 15 bases lay in between. Germline values: CDR1 MDHEN, CDR2 SYDVKM. The CDR3 is 15 residues long. The CDR3 loop is CASSLGYQGSNEQFF. The CDR3 coding sequence is TGTGCCAGCAGTTTAGGGTACCAAGGGTCTAATGAGCAGTTCTTC.

The V gene is TRBV10-3, the J gene TRBJ2-7; D perhaps matches TRBD2 (5 bases). The V end was cut by 8 bases, the J end by 0 bases, with 14 bases between. The CDR3 has 14 residues. The germline V gene encodes CDR1 ENHRY and CDR2 SYGVKD. The CDR3 spells CAIGPGLSSYEQYF. CDR3 DNA sequence: TGTGCCATCGGCCCCGGACTCAGCTCCTACGAGCAGTACTTC.

On this clonotype itself: This may stem from a read error, because a much larger clone lies one nucleotide away. The chain carries TRBV6-1 and TRBJ1-1, with 8 bases lining up with TRBD1. Looked up from germline, CDR1 is MNHNS and CDR2 is SASEGT. The CDR3 sequence is 18 residues long. The CDR3: CASSRTGWGETMNTEASF. CDR3 nucleotides: TGTGCCAGCAGTAGGACAGGGTGGGGGGAGACTATGAACACTGAAGCTTCCTTT.

Many counts were recorded for this clonotype. The V and J genes are TRBV5-1 and TRBJ1-6, with 9 bases matching TRBD1. V dropped 4 bases and J dropped 11; count of bases not matched to a gene: 10. The CDR3 extends over 15 amino acids. CDR1 SGHRS and CDR2 YFSETQ come from the germline V gene. The CDR3 nucleotides read TGCGCCAGCAGCCGGGAAGACAGGGGGTGGACACCCCTCCACTTT. This codes for CASSREDRGWTPLHF.

This clonotype came up many times. The J gene is TRBJ2-3, the V gene TRBV20-1; TRBD2 aligns across 8 bases. Per germline, CDR1 DFQATT and CDR2 SNEGSKA (reference sequence). J lost 2 bases, V lost 2 bases, and 3 bases had no gene match. This CDR3 contains 14 residues. CDR3 residues: CSARRAGATDTQYF. The CDR3, as DNA: TGCAGTGCTAGACGAGCGGGAGCCACAGATACGCAGTATTTT.

This clonotype was seen ten or more times. This chain uses TRBV20-1 with TRBJ2-2, with a weak D call TRBD2 (6 bases). The CDR3 is made up of 14 amino acids. The germline CDR1 and CDR2 sequences are DFQATT and SNEGSKA (reference sequence). The germline V and J ends were trimmed by 0 bases and 4 bases, with 9 bases remaining between them. The CDR3 sequence: CSAREGGGTGELFF. CDR3 in DNA: TGCAGTGCTAGAGAGGGGGGTGGCACCGGGGAGCTGTTTTTT.

This clonotype came up many times. The V call is TRBV28, the J call TRBJ2-3; 7 bases match TRBD2. Germline V gene data show CDR1 as MDHEN and CDR2 as SYDVKM. With V trimmed by 5 bases and J by 5 bases, 7 bases remained unmatched. This CDR3 comprises 14 residues. CDR3 DNA sequence: TGTGCCAGCAGTCTGACTAGCAAAAGAGATACGCAGTATTTT. As protein: CASSLTSKRDTQYF.

The CDR3 sequence: CATRRGGVGTEAFF. CDR3 DNA: TGTGCCACCCGGAGGGGGGGGGTTGGCACTGAAGCTTTCTTT. The V and J genes are TRBV5-3 and TRBJ1-1, with a weak D call TRBD1 (6 bases). TRBV5-3 is known as an ORF, though its function is uncertain. The CDR3 is 14 amino acids. The ends were cut back, 9 bases at V and 4 bases at J, with 19 bases in the middle.

This clonotype was counted a few times. V gene TRBV7-9 combines with J gene TRBJ2-3; 7 positions agree with TRBD1. Germline trimming cut 3 bases from V and 7 bases from J; bases unmatched to any gene: 13. The CDR3 contains 16 residues. CDR1 is SEHNR and CDR2 is FQNEAQ in the germline V gene (reference sequence). In DNA, the CDR3 is TGTGCCAGCAGCTTTCCTGACAGGGATTGGAAGAATACGCAGTATTTT. Protein sequence: CASSFPDRDWKNTQYF.

In the case of this clonotype: At one end, the junction sequence differs from germline, possibly due to a read error. This chain links TRBV7-9 with TRBJ1-1; D possibly corresponds to TRBD1 (5 bases). CDR1 and CDR2 from the germline V gene are SEHNR and FQNEAQ (reference sequence). The CDR3 spans 14 residues. CDR3 DNA: TGTGCCATCAGCTTTATGCACTGGGGGACTGAAGCTTCCTTT. This sequence encodes CAISFMHWGTEASF.

This clonotype has at least ten counts. The chain combines TRBV5-6 with TRBJ2-1, with a tentative D call TRBD2 (6 bases). Trimming shortened V by 1 base and J by 4 bases, and 15 bases separated the two germline ends. Germline CDR1 is SGHDT and CDR2 is YYEEEE. The CDR3 extends over 16 amino acids. CDR3 in DNA: TGTGCCAGCAGCTTGTTTGCGCGGGGTTTTTACAATGAGCAGTTCTTC. Amino acid sequence: CASSLFARGFYNEQFF.

This clonotype was found many times. The chain uses TRBV11-1 and TRBJ2-2; D is possibly TRBD1 (6 bases). The V gene lost 5 bases and the J gene lost 6 bases, with 28 bases spanning the gap. The germline V gene encodes CDR1 SGHAT and CDR2 FQDESV (reference sequence). CDR3 length equals 19 residues. CDR3 DNA sequence: TGTGCCAGCAGCCCAGCCCTCCCCCTGGACAGAAAGGGACCCGGGGAGCTGTTTTTT. It yields the protein CASSPALPLDRKGPGELFF.

Ten or more counts support this clonotype. This chain uses TRBV10-3 with TRBJ1-1; no reliable D call. The CDR3 consists of 11 residues. The germline V gene encodes CDR1 ENHRY and CDR2 SYGVKD. Trimming pared 8 bases from V and 3 bases from J, leaving 7 bases between. CDR3 in DNA: TGTGCCATCCGGGTCGACACTGAAGCTTTCTTT. Protein: CAIRVDTEAFF.

This clonotype was observed at least ten times. This chain connects TRBV19 to TRBJ1-5; weak D call: TRBD1 (5 bases). V was pared by 5 bases and J by 6 bases, with 14 bases between. Germline CDR1 is LNHDA and CDR2 is SQIVND (reference sequence). The CDR3 covers 14 residues. The CDR3 coding sequence is TGTGCCAGTAGTCCGTCCCCCGGGGGTCAGCCCCAGCATTTT. Its translation: CASSPSPGGQPQHF.

Many counts were recorded for this clonotype. The rearrangement uses TRBV7-3 and TRBJ1-1; TRBD1 is a possible D gene (6 bases). Germline V lookup: CDR1 SGHTA, CDR2 FQGTGA. This CDR3 region has 16 residues. Trimming took off 0 bases at V and 5 bases at J, with 16 bases between the two ends. The CDR3 DNA follows: TGTGCCAGCAGCTTAACGGGGGGGGCTGGGCGGACTGAAGCTTTCTTT. Its translation is CASSLTGGAGRTEAFF.

This clonotype was seen many times. The chain recombines TRBV12-3 or TRBV12-4 with TRBJ2-1; 7 nucleotides agree with TRBD2. CDR3 length: 14 residues. V was pared by 1 base and J by 5 bases, with 2 bases of the junction left unmatched. In DNA form, the CDR3 reads TGTGCCAGCAGTTTAGGCGGGGGAGACAATGAGCAGTTCTTC. The encoded protein is CASSLGGGDNEQFF.

In this sample, this clonotype turned up many times. The chain joins TRBV20-1 to TRBJ1-5; tentatively, D is TRBD1 (6 bases). The V end lost 3 bases, the J end lost 0 bases, and 12 bases lay between the germline ends. Per the germline V gene, CDR1 is DFQATT and CDR2 is SNEGSKA (reference sequence). This CDR3 is 15 amino acids long. The CDR3 DNA is TGCAGTGCTAGCCAAGACAGGACTAGCAATCAGCCCCAGCATTTT. Translation gives CSASQDRTSNQPQHF.

This clonotype was found many times. The chain combines TRBV28 with TRBJ2-5; D possibly matches TRBD1 or TRBD2 (5 bases each). Trimming removed 9 bases from V and 1 base from J, with 15 bases in between. The V gene's germline CDR1 is MDHEN and CDR2 SYDVKM. This CDR3 comprises 14 residues. This CDR3 reads CASSRGGLQETQYF. As DNA, the CDR3 is TGTGCCAGTTCTAGGGGCGGACTCCAAGAGACCCAGTACTTC.

The chain couples TRBV21-1 to TRBJ2-5; TRBD2, the table's D call, lacks a check against the DNA. TRBV21-1 is shown as a pseudogene. The CDR3 has 17 amino acids. The CDR3 protein is CASSLKTGDRYQETQYF. In DNA, the CDR3 is TGTGCCAGCAGCCTCAAGACGGGAGACAGGTACCAAGAGACCCAGTACTTC.

This clonotype was recorded many times. The chain is built from TRBV7-9 and TRBJ1-1; weak D call: TRBD1 (6 bases). The CDR3 runs to 12 residues. The germline V gene has CDR1 SEHNR and CDR2 FQNEAQ (reference sequence). V was cut by 4 bases and J by 9 bases, with 12 bases left in between. CDR3 in DNA: TGTGCCAGCAGCTCATTGGACAGAAAAGCTTTCTTT. Protein sequence: CASSSLDRKAFF.

The chain carries TRBV12-3 or TRBV12-4 and TRBJ2-5, with 8 positions matching TRBD1. J was trimmed by 5 bases and V by 5 bases; bases with no gene match: 7. This CDR3 is built from 14 residues. The CDR3 loop reads CASSPNGQGETQYF. The CDR3 DNA follows: TGTGCCAGCAGTCCGAACGGACAGGGTGAGACCCAGTACTTC.